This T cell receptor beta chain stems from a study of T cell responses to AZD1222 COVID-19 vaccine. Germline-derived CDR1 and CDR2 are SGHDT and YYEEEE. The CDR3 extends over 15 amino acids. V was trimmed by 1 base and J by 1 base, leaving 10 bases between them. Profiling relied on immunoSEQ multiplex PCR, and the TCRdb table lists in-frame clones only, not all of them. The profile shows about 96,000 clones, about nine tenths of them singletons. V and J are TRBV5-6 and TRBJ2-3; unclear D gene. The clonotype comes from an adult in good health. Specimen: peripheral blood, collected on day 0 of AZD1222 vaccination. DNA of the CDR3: TGTGCCAGCAGCTTGAGGGCAGGTGGCACAGATACGCAGTATTTT. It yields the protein CASSLRAGGTDTQYF.